One and the same sample provided the 14 T cell receptor beta chains below, sequenced in a study of shared clonotypes between healthy human individuals. The repertoire was sequenced with immunoSEQ multiplex PCR; TCRdb's copy has only in-frame clones and lacks some. Found here are some 2,000,000 clones, 90% to 97% of them singletons; the top ten hold 0.1% to 0.15%. Sample: naive CD4+ T cells sorted from blood. As for subset: CD45RA+ positively selected. These receptors were collected from a man aged 18 to 29 in good health.

This chain joins TRBV5-1 and TRBJ1-1; no clear D gene. V gave up 1 base and J gave up 2 bases, with 12 bases separating them. There are 15 residues in the CDR3. Germline values: CDR1 SGHRS, CDR2 YFSETQ. CDR3 in amino acids: CASSLIPRDNTEAFF. CDR3 DNA sequence: TGCGCCAGCAGCTTGATTCCCCGGGATAACACTGAAGCTTTCTTT.

The rearrangement uses TRBV2 and TRBJ2-2; D is unclear. Trimming shortened V by 5 bases and J by 4 bases, and 11 bases separated the two germline ends. This CDR3 region has 14 residues. The germline gives CDR1 SNHLY, CDR2 FYNNEI. The CDR3 sequence is CASSNQGGTGELFF. In DNA, the CDR3 is TGTGCCAGCAGTAATCAAGGTGGCACCGGGGAGCTGTTTTTT.

J is TRBJ2-7 and V is TRBV18, with TRBD1 identical over 7 bases. CDR3 length: 16 amino acids. V was pared by 4 bases and J by 3 bases, with 12 bases of the junction left unmatched. Germline V lookup: CDR1 KGHSH, CDR2 LQKENI. CDR3 bases: TGTGCCAGCTCACTCGGGCAGCAGGGGGTGAACTACGAGCAGTACTTC. Residues: CASSLGQQGVNYEQYF. Drawing the rest from reference TRBV18 and TRBJ2-7, the complete variable domain is NAGVMQNPRHLVRRRGQEARLRCSPMKGHSHVYWYRQLPEEGLKFMVYLQKENIIDESGMPKERFSAEFPKEGPSILRIQQVVRGDSAAYFCASSLGQQGVNYEQYFGPGTRLTVT.

With regard to this clone: Other DNA sequences in this sample translate to the same CDR3. J is TRBJ2-7 and V is TRBV18; D remains ambiguous. The length of the CDR3 is 13 residues. Germline CDR1 is KGHSH and CDR2 is LQKENI. V was cut by 2 bases and J by 2 bases, with 7 bases left in between. CDR3 sequence: CASSPGQPYEQYF. CDR3 nucleotide sequence: TGTGCCAGCTCACCAGGTCAGCCCTACGAGCAGTACTTC. Complete variable domain (other parts from reference TRBV18 and TRBJ2-7): NAGVMQNPRHLVRRRGQEARLRCSPMKGHSHVYWYRQLPEEGLKFMVYLQKENIIDESGMPKERFSAEFPKEGPSILRIQQVVRGDSAAYFCASSPGQPYEQYFGPGTRLTVT.

This chain uses TRBV10-1 with TRBJ2-3; either TRBD1 or TRBD2 may fit D (5 bases each). Germline V gene data show CDR1 as WNHNN and CDR2 as SYGVQD (reference sequence). The CDR3 contains 15 residues. Deletions cut 2 bases from V and 1 base from J, with 10 bases between. The CDR3 nucleotides read TGCGCCAGCAGTGAGATCCAGGGAGGCACAGATACGCAGTATTTT. Translated, it gives CASSEIQGGTDTQYF.

CDR3 nucleotide sequence: TGTGCCAGCAGCCCGGGCGACAGGGGCCGGAACACTGAAGCTTTCTTT. Translation: CASSPGDRGRNTEAFF. The chain couples TRBV9 to TRBJ1-1, with TRBD1 identical over 8 bases. The trim removed 4 bases at V and 1 base at J, leaving 9 bases unmatched. CDR1 is SGDLS and CDR2 is YYNGEE in the germline V gene. CDR3 length: 16 amino acids.

The chain couples TRBV4-2 to TRBJ2-5; TRBD2 matches at 10 bases. J lost 7 bases, V lost 1 base, and 12 bases had no gene match. The CDR3 extends over 17 amino acids. Germline loops: CDR1 LGHNA, CDR2 YNFKEQ. CDR3 DNA sequence: TGTGCCAGCAGCCAAGGAGGGGTATCTAGCGGGGGTTGGACCCAGTACTTC. The encoded protein is CASSQGGVSSGGWTQYF.

The rearrangement links TRBV5-1 to TRBJ2-7; 13 bases agree with TRBD2. The ends lost 4 bases at V and 3 bases at J; junction bases unmatched: 13. From germline, CDR1 is SGHRS and CDR2 YFSETQ. The CDR3 is made up of 18 amino acids. This CDR3 reads CASSVTSGRYSEDYEQYF. CDR3 bases: TGCGCCAGCAGCGTGACTAGCGGGAGGTACTCGGAGGACTACGAGCAGTACTTC.

CDR3 DNA sequence: TGTGCCAGCAGGAGGGACTTAAGCACAGATACGCAGTATTTT. This sequence encodes CASRRDLSTDTQYF. The chain couples TRBV6-5 to TRBJ2-3; TRBD2 is a possible D gene (6 bases). The CDR3 covers 14 residues. Trimming cost V 6 bases and J 0 bases, with 10 bases left between them. Germline loops: CDR1 MNHEY, CDR2 SVGAGI.

J is TRBJ2-2 and V is TRBV9, with D perhaps being TRBD1 or TRBD2 (5 bases each). This CDR3 comprises 15 residues. Trimming pared 1 base from V and 3 bases from J, leaving 10 bases between. Germline V gene sequence: CDR1 SGDLS, CDR2 YYNGEE. The CDR3 sequence: CASSVSGGYTGELFF. CDR3 bases: TGTGCCAGCAGCGTAAGTGGGGGATACACCGGGGAGCTGTTTTTT.

The chain carries TRBV7-9 and TRBJ1-1; 9 bases match TRBD1. The V and J ends lost 1 base and 11 bases, in that order; junction bases with no gene match: 11. Per the germline V gene, CDR1 is SEHNR and CDR2 is FQNEAQ (reference sequence). The length of the CDR3 is 15 residues. CDR3 DNA: TGTGCCAGCAGCTTAGAACGGACAGGGGCTCGCGGGGCTTTCTTT. Translating gives CASSLERTGARGAFF.

The rearrangement uses TRBV18 and TRBJ1-2, with D perhaps matching TRBD1 (6 bases). The CDR3 extends over 16 amino acids. Germline CDR1 reads KGHSH; CDR2 reads LQKENI. V gave up 0 bases and J gave up 4 bases, with 15 bases separating them. In DNA, the CDR3 is TGTGCCAGCTCACCACCTAACCCGGACAGCGGCTATGGCTACACCTTC. Its translation is CASSPPNPDSGYGYTF.

V and J are TRBV18 and TRBJ2-7; TRBD1 matches 7 bases. The trim removed 5 bases at V and 5 bases at J, leaving 6 bases unmatched. This CDR3 comprises 13 residues. CDR1 and CDR2 (germline): KGHSH, LQKENI. This CDR3 is CASSSDRAHEQYF. In nucleotides, the CDR3 is TGTGCCAGCTCATCTGACAGGGCCCACGAGCAGTACTTC.

The V gene is TRBV25-1, the J gene TRBJ2-7; 7 nucleotides match TRBD2. The germline CDR1 and CDR2 sequences are MGHDK and SYGVNS. The CDR3 sequence is 16 residues long. J lost 7 bases, V lost 3 bases, and 15 bases had no gene match. CDR3 nucleotide sequence: TGTGCCAGCAGTGACGCGAGGCGCGGGAGCCGTTTGGAGCAGTACTTC. Encoded protein: CASSDARRGSRLEQYF.